This paragraph covers one T cell receptor beta chain sequence. Its target is not known. The ends were cut back, 5 bases at V and 0 bases at J, with 17 bases in the middle. The CDR3 has 17 residues. Germline V gene data show CDR1 as SEHNR and CDR2 as FQNEAQ (reference sequence). The table came from immunoSEQ multiplex PCR; TCRdb's copy has only in-frame clones and leaves some out. In the table there are about 15,000 clones, 90% of which are singletons. The sample comes from a study of STAT3 mutations in large granular lymphocyte leukemia. Turning to the study itself: Roughly half of the longitudinally sequenced T-LGLL patients carried detectable canonical activating STAT3 mutations. Immunosuppressive therapy was given to more than half of T-LGLL patients. Overall study findings and caveats: In T-cell large granular lymphocyte leukemia, about half of patients showed multiple immunodominant subclonotypes.

The V call is TRBV7-9, the J call TRBJ2-4, with D possibly TRBD2 on 5 matching bases. Sequenced: peripheral blood mononuclear cells. This sequence originates from a man aged 40-49 years with T-cell large granular lymphocyte leukemia. Some clones in this sample may be carry-over from other donors' samples. CDR3 amino acids: CASSPFSGGLAKNIQYF. In nucleotides, the CDR3 is TGTGCCAGCAGCCCATTTTCAGGTGGACTAGCCAAAAACATTCAGTACTTC. The full variable domain, its missing parts supplied by reference TRBV7-9 and TRBJ2-4, is DTGVSQNPRHKITKRGQNVTFRCDPISEHNRLYWYRQTLGQGPEFLTYFQNEAQLEKSRLLSDRFSAERPKGSFSTLEIQRTEQGDSAMYLCASSPFSGGLAKNIQYFGAGTRLSVL.